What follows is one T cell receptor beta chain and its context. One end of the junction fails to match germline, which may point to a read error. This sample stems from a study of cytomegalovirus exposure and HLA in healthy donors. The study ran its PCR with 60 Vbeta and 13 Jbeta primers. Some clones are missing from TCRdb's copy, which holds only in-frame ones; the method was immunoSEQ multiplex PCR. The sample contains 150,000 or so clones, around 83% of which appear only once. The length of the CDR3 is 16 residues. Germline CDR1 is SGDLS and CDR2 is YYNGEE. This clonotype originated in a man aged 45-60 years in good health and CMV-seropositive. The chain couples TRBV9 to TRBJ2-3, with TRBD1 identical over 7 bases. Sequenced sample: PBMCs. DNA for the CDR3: TGTGCCAGCAGCGTAGAGGTAGGGGGCAGCACAGGTACGCAGTATTTT. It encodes CASSVEVGGSTGTQYF.